A single sample is the source of the 2 T cell receptor beta chains below, sequenced in a study of shared clonotypes between healthy human individuals. CD45RO-negative CD8 cells positively selected for CCR7 made up the naive population, which excluded terminally differentiated effector memory CD45RA+ cells. Clones were read by immunoSEQ multiplex PCR, and TCRdb kept only the in-frame ones, dropping some. The sample holds hundreds of thousands of clones; approximately 95% are singletons and the top ten take about 0.11%. The sequenced sample was naive CD8+ T cells sorted from blood. These receptor sequences come from a woman aged 25-40 years in good health.

The chain couples TRBV13 to TRBJ2-7; D is unresolved. Looked up from germline, CDR1 is PRHDT and CDR2 is FYEKMQ (reference sequence). This CDR3 has 14 residues. Trimming pared 1 base from V and 5 bases from J, leaving 12 bases between. As DNA, the CDR3 is TGTGCCAGCAGCTTAGTCGGCCCAGGTGACGAGCAGTACTTC. Translation: CASSLVGPGDEQYF.

The chain uses TRBV6-1 and TRBJ1-1; D not certain. V was cut by 10 bases and J by 3 bases, with 9 bases left in between. The CDR3 runs to 11 residues. Looked up from germline, CDR1 is MNHNS and CDR2 is SASEGT. CDR3 residues: CAMLMDTEAFF. For the CDR3, the DNA is TGTGCCATGCTGATGGACACTGAAGCTTTCTTT.